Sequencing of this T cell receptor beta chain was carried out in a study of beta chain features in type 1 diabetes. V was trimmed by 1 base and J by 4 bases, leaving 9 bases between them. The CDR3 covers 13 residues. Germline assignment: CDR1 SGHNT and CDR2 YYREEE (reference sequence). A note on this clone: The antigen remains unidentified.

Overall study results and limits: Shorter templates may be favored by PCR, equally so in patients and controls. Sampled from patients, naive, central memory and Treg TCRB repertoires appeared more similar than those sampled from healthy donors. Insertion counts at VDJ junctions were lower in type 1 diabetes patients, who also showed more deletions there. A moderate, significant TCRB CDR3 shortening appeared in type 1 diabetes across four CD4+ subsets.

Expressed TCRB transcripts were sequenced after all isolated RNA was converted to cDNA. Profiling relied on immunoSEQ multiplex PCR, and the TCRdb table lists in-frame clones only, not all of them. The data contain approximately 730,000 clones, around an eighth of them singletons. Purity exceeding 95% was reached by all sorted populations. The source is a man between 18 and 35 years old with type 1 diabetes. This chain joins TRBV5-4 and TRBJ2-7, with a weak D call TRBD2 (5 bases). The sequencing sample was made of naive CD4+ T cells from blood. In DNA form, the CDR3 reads TGTGCCAGCAGCTTGTACGGAGGTTACGAGCAGTACTTC. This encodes CASSLYGGYEQYF.